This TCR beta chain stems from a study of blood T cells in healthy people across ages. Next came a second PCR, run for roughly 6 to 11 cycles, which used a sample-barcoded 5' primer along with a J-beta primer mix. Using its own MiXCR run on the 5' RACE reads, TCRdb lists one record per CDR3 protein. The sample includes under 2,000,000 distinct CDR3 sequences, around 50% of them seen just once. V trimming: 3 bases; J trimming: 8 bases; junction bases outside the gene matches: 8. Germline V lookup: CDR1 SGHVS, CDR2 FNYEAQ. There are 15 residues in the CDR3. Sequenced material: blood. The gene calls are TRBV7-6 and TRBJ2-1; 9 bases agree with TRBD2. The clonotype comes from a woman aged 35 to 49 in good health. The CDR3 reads CASSFVGGGADEQFF. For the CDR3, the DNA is TGTGCCAGCAGCTTTGTCGGCGGGGGGGCGGATGAGCAGTTCTTC.